What follows are 20 T cell receptor beta chains derived from one specimen sequenced in a study of T cell responses to AZD1222 COVID-19 vaccine (dated by TCRdb to the early 2020s). The library was produced with the immunoSEQ multiplex PCR assay. TCRdb obtained this table from immuneACCESS and retained in-frame rearrangements with V and J assigned. These tables miss some clones; where compared with another copy, unresolved V genes account for less than half of the shortfall, and the remainder is unexplained. This sample comprises some 150,000 clones, under 95% of them detected only once. 1.9% of the sample goes to the ten largest clones. The intended sense of this specimen's time point label: baseline before first vaccination. The input for sequencing was peripheral blood, taken on day 0 of AZD1222 vaccination. These receptors were obtained from an adult in good health.

The CDR3: CASRGAVKQPQHF. The DNA of the CDR3 is TGCGCCAGCAGAGGGGCAGTAAAGCAGCCCCAGCATTTT. This chain joins TRBV10-2 and TRBJ1-5; tentatively, D is TRBD1 (5 bases). Trimming took 6 bases from V and 7 from J, leaving 13 bases between them. The germline CDR1 and CDR2 sequences are WSHSY and SAAADI. The CDR3 consists of 13 residues.

V gene TRBV4-2 combines with J gene TRBJ1-1; tentatively, D is TRBD1 (6 bases). With 3 bases removed from V and 1 base from J, the gap between germline ends came to 9 bases. The CDR3 totals 14 residues. Germline-derived CDR1 and CDR2 are LGHNA and YNFKEQ. CDR3 DNA: TGTGCCAGCAGCCAGCAGGGGAAGAACACTGAAGCTTTCTTT. Translation: CASSQQGKNTEAFF.

The chain has TRBV14 and TRBJ2-2; D assignment may be TRBD1 or TRBD2 (7 bases each). V was trimmed by 8 bases and J by 2 bases, leaving 15 bases between them. The CDR3 is 15 amino acids. The germline gives CDR1 SGHDN, CDR2 FVKESK. CDR3 coding DNA: TGTGCCAGCCAGGGGGGGCTCACTAACACCGGGGAGCTGTTTTTT. Residues: CASQGGLTNTGELFF.

This chain uses TRBV3-1 (or the pseudogene TRBV3-2) with TRBJ1-2, with D uncertain. The CDR3 spans 13 residues. The germline V gene has CDR1 LGHDT and CDR2 YNNKEL (reference sequence). Trimming removed 3 bases from V and 4 bases from J, with 9 bases in between. CDR3 in amino acids: CASSHASSYGYTF. CDR3 coding DNA: TGTGCCAGCAGCCACGCCAGCTCCTATGGCTACACCTTC.

The chain has TRBV6-1 and TRBJ1-1, with D tentatively TRBD1 (6 bases). Germline values: CDR1 MNHNS, CDR2 SASEGT. CDR3 size: 16 residues. V lost 1 base and J 7 bases, leaving 19 bases between the germline ends. The DNA of the CDR3 is TGTGCCAGCAGTGAAGGGTGGGCAGGGGAATTGAGTGAAGCTTTCTTT. This gives the protein CASSEGWAGELSEAFF.

This rearrangement joins TRBV27 to TRBJ1-6; 8 bases line up with TRBD1. V was pared by 8 bases and J by 6 bases, with 6 bases of the junction left unmatched. Germline V gene data show CDR1 as MNHEY and CDR2 as SMNVEV (reference sequence). The CDR3 consists of 14 residues. The CDR3 sequence: CASSWTGSNSPLHF. As DNA, the CDR3 is TGTGCCAGCTCCTGGACAGGGAGTAATTCACCCCTCCACTTT.

The chain carries TRBV28 and TRBJ1-4; 8 positions match TRBD1. This CDR3 comprises 15 residues. V shed 4 bases and J 7 bases; nucleotides not matched to a gene: 8. Germline CDR1 is MDHEN and CDR2 is SYDVKM. The CDR3 nucleotides are TGTGCCAGCAGTTCCCCGGACAGGGTCGGTGAAAAACTGTTTTTT. Translated: CASSSPDRVGEKLFF.

The genes are TRBV29-1 and TRBJ1-2; no firm D call. The CDR3 totals 13 residues. Germline CDR1 SQVTM, CDR2 ANQGSEA. Between the trimmed V and J ends, which lost 6 bases and 4 bases, there was a span of 15 bases. CDR3 nucleotide sequence: TGCAGCGTCAGACCGCTCGGAGGCTATGGCTACACCTTC. Encoded protein: CSVRPLGGYGYTF. Drawing the rest from reference TRBV29-1 and TRBJ1-2, the complete variable domain is SAVISQKPSRDICQRGTSLTIQCQVDSQVTMMFWYRQQPGQSLTLIATANQGSEATYESGFVIDKFPISRPNLTFSTLTVSNMSPEDSSIYLCSVRPLGGYGYTFGSGTRLTVV.

The chain has TRBV2 and TRBJ2-1, with TRBD2 matching 9 bases. The CDR3 loop spans 14 amino acids. Germline-derived CDR1 and CDR2 are SNHLY and FYNNEI. V was pared by 8 bases and J by 3 bases, with 5 bases of the junction left unmatched. The CDR3 loop is CASLAGEGYNEQFF. The CDR3 bases are TGTGCCAGCTTAGCGGGAGAGGGCTACAATGAGCAGTTCTTC.

The genes are TRBV4-1 and TRBJ1-2, with D possibly being TRBD1 (5 bases). Trimming took off 0 bases at V and 7 bases at J, with 12 bases between the two ends. From germline, CDR1 is MGHRA and CDR2 YSYEKL. The CDR3 consists of 14 residues. As DNA, the CDR3 is TGCGCCAGCAGCCAAGATCATCGGACACGTGGCTACACCTTC. It codes for CASSQDHRTRGYTF.

The chain employs TRBV2 and TRBJ2-7; D gene unclear. V was clipped by 2 bases and J by 5 bases, with 4 bases between them. The CDR3 totals 11 residues. Germline assignment: CDR1 SNHLY and CDR2 FYNNEI. CDR3: CASSERDEQYF. CDR3 DNA sequence: TGTGCCAGCAGTGAAAGGGACGAGCAGTACTTC. Looking up the rest from reference TRBV2 and TRBJ2-7 gives the full variable domain: EPEVTQTPSHQVTQMGQEVILRCVPISNHLYFYWYRQILGQKVEFLVSFYNNEISEKSEIFDDQFSVERPDGSNFTLKIRSTKLEDSAMYFCASSERDEQYFGPGTRLTVT.

The genes are TRBV28 and TRBJ2-7, with 8 bases identical to TRBD1. Germline values: CDR1 MDHEN, CDR2 SYDVKM. Trimming removed 2 bases from V and 3 bases from J; junction bases left unmatched: 6. The CDR3 has 15 amino acids. The CDR3 DNA reads as TGTGCCAGCAGTTTACGGACAGGGATCGTCTACGAGCAGTACTTC. This encodes CASSLRTGIVYEQYF.

In nucleotides, the CDR3 is TGCAGTGCTAGTCGTGGCAGCTATGGCTACACCTTC. Translating it yields CSASRGSYGYTF. The rearrangement uses TRBV20-1 and TRBJ1-2; D uncertain. Germline V gene sequence: CDR1 DFQATT, CDR2 SNEGSKA (reference sequence). Trimming pared 3 bases from V and 4 bases from J, leaving 9 bases between. The CDR3 consists of 12 residues.

A single count supports this clone. The chain links TRBV11-1 to TRBJ2-7, with D tentatively TRBD2 (6 bases). Germline V gene data show CDR1 as SGHAT and CDR2 as FQDESV (reference sequence). V dropped 4 bases and J dropped 2 bases, with 15 bases sitting between them. The CDR3 is made up of 15 amino acids. This chain's CDR3 is CASSSPRGVTYEQYF. CDR3 DNA sequence: TGTGCCAGCAGCTCCCCCCGCGGGGTGACCTACGAGCAGTACTTC. Full variable domain (rest looked up from reference TRBV11-1 and TRBJ2-7): EAEVAQSPRYKITEKSQAVAFWCDPISGHATLYWYRQILGQGPELLVQFQDESVVDDSQLPKDRFSAERLKGVDSTLKIQPAELGDSAMYLCASSSPRGVTYEQYFGPGTRLTVT.

The chain recombines TRBV5-1 with TRBJ1-2, with unresolved D. CDR1 is SGHRS, CDR2 YFSETQ, per germline. Trimming shortened V by 0 bases and J by 0 bases, and 6 bases separated the two germline ends. The CDR3 runs 14 residues. The CDR3 protein is CASSLDRSNYGYTF. The CDR3, as DNA: TGCGCCAGCAGCTTGGACAGATCTAACTATGGCTACACCTTC.

The chain employs TRBV7-9 and TRBJ2-1; D possibly uses TRBD1 or TRBD2 (5 bases each). The CDR3 length is 16 residues. The germline V gene encodes CDR1 SEHNR and CDR2 FQNEAQ (reference sequence). V was shortened by 0 bases and J by 4 bases, with 13 bases between the two germline ends. Written as DNA, the CDR3 is TGTGCCAGCAGCTTAGCGAGGGGCCTCAATTACAATGAGCAGTTCTTC. This translates into CASSLARGLNYNEQFF. The full variable domain, its missing parts supplied by reference TRBV7-9 and TRBJ2-1, is DTGVSQNPRHKITKRGQNVTFRCDPISEHNRLYWYRQTLGQGPEFLTYFQNEAQLEKSRLLSDRFSAERPKGSFSTLEIQRTEQGDSAMYLCASSLARGLNYNEQFFGPGTRLTVL.

With respect to this clone: Other DNA sequences in this specimen translate into the identical CDR3. The chain couples TRBV18 to TRBJ1-2; D not certain. The CDR3 is 14 residues long. Trimming took 2 bases from V and 0 from J, leaving 7 bases between them. The germline gives CDR1 KGHSH, CDR2 LQKENI. The CDR3 loop is CASSPGDSNYGYTF. CDR3 nucleotide sequence: TGTGCCAGCTCACCAGGGGATTCTAACTATGGCTACACCTTC.

This rearrangement joins TRBV20-1 to TRBJ2-7, with TRBD1 identical over 7 bases. The germline gives CDR1 DFQATT, CDR2 SNEGSKA (reference sequence). The CDR3 has 14 residues. The ends lost 3 bases at V and 0 bases at J; junction bases unmatched: 5. The CDR3 is CSASDGQASYEQYF. In DNA, the CDR3 is TGCAGTGCTAGTGATGGACAGGCCTCCTACGAGCAGTACTTC.

The chain links TRBV7-2 to TRBJ1-4; no clear D. The CDR3 runs 14 residues. Per germline, CDR1 SGHTA and CDR2 FQGNSA. The V end was cut by 5 bases, the J end by 0 bases, with 7 bases between. The DNA of the CDR3 is TGTGCCAGCAGCCATTATGCAACTAATGAAAAACTGTTTTTT. Translating it yields CASSHYATNEKLFF.

The chain joins TRBV19 to TRBJ2-1; TRBD1 agrees at 7 bases. Unmatched junction bases numbered 10, after V lost 5 bases and J lost 0 bases. The V gene's germline CDR1 is LNHDA and CDR2 SQIVND (reference sequence). The CDR3 length is 17 residues. The CDR3 DNA reads as TGTGCCAGTAGTCACCCAAGGGGGCAGAGCTCCTACAATGAGCAGTTCTTC. This gives the protein CASSHPRGQSSYNEQFF.